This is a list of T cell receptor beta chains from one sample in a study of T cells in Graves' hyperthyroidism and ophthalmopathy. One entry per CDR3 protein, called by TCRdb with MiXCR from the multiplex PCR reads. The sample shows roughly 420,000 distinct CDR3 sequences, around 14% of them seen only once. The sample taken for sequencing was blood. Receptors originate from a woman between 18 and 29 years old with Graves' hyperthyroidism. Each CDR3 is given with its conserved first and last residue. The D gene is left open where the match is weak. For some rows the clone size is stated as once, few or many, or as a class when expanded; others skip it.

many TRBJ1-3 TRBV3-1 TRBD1 TGTGCCAGCAGACACCGGGACAGGGCCTACGACTCTGGAAACACCATATATTTT CASRHRDRAYDSGNTIYF
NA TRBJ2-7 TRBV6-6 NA TGTGCCAGCAGTTACTCGGGGCCGAGAGCGGGTTACTACGAGCAGTACTTC CASSYSGPRAGYYEQYF
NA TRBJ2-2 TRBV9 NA TGTGCCAGCAGCGTAGTGGGACCCCGCACCGGGGAGCTGTTTTTT CASSVVGPRTGELFF
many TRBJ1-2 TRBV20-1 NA TGCAGTGCTAAAGGGGACTATGGCTACACCTTC CSAKGDYGYTF
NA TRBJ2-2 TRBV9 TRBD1 TGTGCCAGCAGCGGAGGGACAGCACAAAACACCGGGGAGCTGTTTTTT CASSGGTAQNTGELFF
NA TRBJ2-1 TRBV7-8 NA TGTGCCAGCAGCCCCGGGCGAACAGGGTTCGATGAGCAGTTCTTC CASSPGRTGFDEQFF
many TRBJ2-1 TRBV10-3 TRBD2 TGTGCCATCAATCCGGGACTAGACAATGAGCAGTTCTTC CAINPGLDNEQFF
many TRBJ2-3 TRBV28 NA TGTGCCAGCAGTCTCCCGTTGTCTACGCAGTATTTT CASSLPLSTQYF
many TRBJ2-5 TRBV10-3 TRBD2 TGTGCCATCAGTGAGGGGTCGGCGGGGGTGGAGACCCAGTACTTC CAISEGSAGVETQYF
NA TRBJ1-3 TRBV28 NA TGTGGAGCGGTTTCTGGAAACACCATATATTTT CGAVSGNTIYF
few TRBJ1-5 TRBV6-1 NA TGTGCCAGCAAGGGGGGGCAGTATAGCAATCAGCCCCAGCATTTT CASKGGQYSNQPQHF
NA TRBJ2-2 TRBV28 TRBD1 TGTGCCAGCAGTTCATGGACAGGGGAGGGCACCGGGGAGCTGTTTTTT CASSSWTGEGTGELFF
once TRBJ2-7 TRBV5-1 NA TGTGCCAGCAGCTTGGCAGGGGGGCTCGAGCAGTACTTC CASSLAGGLEQYF
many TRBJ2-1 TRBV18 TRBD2 TGTGCCAGCTCACCTACATGGGAGCGGGGGGCCAAGTTTGAGCAGTTCTTC CASSPTWERGAKFEQFF
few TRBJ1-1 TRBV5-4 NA TGTGCCAGCAGCTTCGGCCAAGGCGAGATCGTTTTCTTT CASSFGQGEIVFF
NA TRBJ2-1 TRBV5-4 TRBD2 TGTGCCAGCAGCAGTAGCGGGGGACCCGACAATGAGCAGTTCTTC CASSSSGGPDNEQFF
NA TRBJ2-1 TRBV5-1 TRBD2 TGCGCCAGCAGCCCGTCTGCTACTAGCGGACCGTACAATGAGCAGTTCTTC CASSPSATSGPYNEQFF
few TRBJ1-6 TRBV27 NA TGTGCCAGCAGTTCTTGGTATAATTCACCCCTCCACTTT CASSSWYNSPLHF
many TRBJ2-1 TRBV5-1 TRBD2 TGCGCCAGCAGCCAGACTAGCGGGCCTAGCTCCTACAATGAGCAGTTCTTC CASSQTSGPSSYNEQFF
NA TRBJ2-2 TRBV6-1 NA TGTGCCAGCGCCGACCGGCGGGAGCTGTTTTTT CASADRRELFF
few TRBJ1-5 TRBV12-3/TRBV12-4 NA TGTGCCAGCGCCCCCTTGGGAAAGGTATTATCGAATCAGCCCCAGCATTTT CASAPLGKVLSNQPQHF
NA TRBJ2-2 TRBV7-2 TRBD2 TGTGCCAGCAGCCCTGGACTAGCGGCCACCGGGGAGCTGTTTTTT CASSPGLAATGELFF
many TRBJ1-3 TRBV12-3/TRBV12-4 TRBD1 TGTGCCAGCAGTTGGGCAGGGGGTGGACCTGGAAACACCATATATTTT CASSWAGGGPGNTIYF
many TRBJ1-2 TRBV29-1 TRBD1 TGCAGCGTTGGTGTTTTAGGGACAGCCTATGGCTACACCTTC CSVGVLGTAYGYTF
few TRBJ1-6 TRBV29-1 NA TGCAGCGGGGACGGCCCACCATATAATTCACCCCTCCACTTT CSGDGPPYNSPLHF
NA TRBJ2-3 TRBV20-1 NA TGCAGTGCTAGTGGGCCCGCGCAGTATTTT CSASGPAQYF
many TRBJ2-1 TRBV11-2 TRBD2 TGTGCCAGCAGCTCAGTTAGCGGGCGTTCGGGGGGGCAGTTCTTC CASSSVSGRSGGQFF
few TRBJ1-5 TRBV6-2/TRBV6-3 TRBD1 TGTGCCAGCCAACGCCAACAGGGGGTCAATCAGCCCCAGCATTTT CASQRQQGVNQPQHF
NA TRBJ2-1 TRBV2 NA TGTGCCAGCAGTGAAGAGGTAGCCGGTGAGCAGTTCTTC CASSEEVAGEQFF
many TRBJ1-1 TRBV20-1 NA TGCAGTGCCATAAGAGCATATGAAGCTTTCTTT CSAIRAYEAFF
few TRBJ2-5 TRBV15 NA TGTGCCACCAGCAGAGCTATGGGACGGAACCTAGAGACCCAGTACTTC CATSRAMGRNLETQYF